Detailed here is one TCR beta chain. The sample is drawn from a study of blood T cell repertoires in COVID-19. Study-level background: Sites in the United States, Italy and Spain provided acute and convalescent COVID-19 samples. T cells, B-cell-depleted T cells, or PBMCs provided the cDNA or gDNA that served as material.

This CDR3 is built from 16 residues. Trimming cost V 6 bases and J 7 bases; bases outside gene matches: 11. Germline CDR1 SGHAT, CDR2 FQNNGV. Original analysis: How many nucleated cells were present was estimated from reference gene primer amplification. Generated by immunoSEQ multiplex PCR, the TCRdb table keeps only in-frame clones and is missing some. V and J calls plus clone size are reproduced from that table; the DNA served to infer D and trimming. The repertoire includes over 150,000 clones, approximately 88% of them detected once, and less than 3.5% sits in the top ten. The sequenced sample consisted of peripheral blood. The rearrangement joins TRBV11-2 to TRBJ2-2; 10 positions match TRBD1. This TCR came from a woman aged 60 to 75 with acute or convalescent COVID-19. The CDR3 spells CASRSPGTGVGGELFF. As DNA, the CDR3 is TGTGCCAGCAGGTCGCCCGGGACAGGGGTGGGCGGGGAGCTGTTTTTT. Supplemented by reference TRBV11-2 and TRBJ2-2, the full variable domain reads EAGVAQSPRYKIIEKRQSVAFWCNPISGHATLYWYQQILGQGPKLLIQFQNNGVVDDSQLPKDRFSAERLKGVDSTLKIQPAKLEDSAVYLCASRSPGTGVGGELFFGEGSRLTVL.